The clone carrying this T cell receptor (beta chain) was seen only once. Antigen specificity is unknown. This sample is drawn from a study of shared clonotypes between healthy human individuals. In the original processing: Owing to the provision of junction-only sequences devoid of quality scores by immunoSEQ, filtering differed. Method: immunoSEQ multiplex PCR; TCRdb's copy keeps in-frame clones and lacks some. That table is the source of V, J and clone size, and D and trimming were worked out from the DNA. The data contain approximately 2.5 million clones, about 92% of them singletons. General study results and limits: Researchers found naive subsets generally carried larger estimated richness than memory subsets. Clonotype sharing among donors was thought likely to change with sequencing depth.

The CDR3 is 14 amino acids. Trimming removed 6 bases from V and 4 bases from J; junction bases left unmatched: 8. Germline-derived CDR1 and CDR2 are WSHSY and SAAADI. The origin of this receptor is a man aged 18 to 29 in good health. The material sequenced was naive CD4+ T cells sorted from blood. Subset noted: CD45RA+ positively selected. V is TRBV10-2 and J is TRBJ2-7, with 8 nucleotides matching TRBD2. CDR3 in amino acids: CASRPGTSEYEQYF. CDR3 sequence (DNA): TGCGCCAGCAGGCCCGGGACTAGTGAATACGAGCAGTACTTC.